Listed here is a single TCR beta chain. Its specificity is not known. This entry comes from a study of shared clonotypes between healthy human individuals. This CDR3 is 11 amino acids long. Trimming cost V 3 bases and J 5 bases, with 7 bases left between them. Germline CDR1 is DFQATT and CDR2 is SNEGSKA (reference sequence). Deep level was the assay's run setting. Repertoires were generated with immunoSEQ multiplex PCR, while TCRdb's copy carries only in-frame clones and drops some. The data hold 630,000 or so clones, with roughly 98% observed a single time. Study-level findings and limits: Specimens sampled were limited to blood, with tissue repertoires likely differing. When compared with the clonotypes that were shared by all four sorted-subset donors, the non-shared clonotypes turned out to have lower generation probabilities.

It was CD45RO-negative cells, positively selected for CCR7, that made up naive CD8 cells, with terminally differentiated effector memory CD45RA+ cells excluded. Caucasian adults residing in Nashville, Tennessee made up all the donors. The genes are TRBV20-1 and TRBJ2-5; no firm D call. The sample was naive CD8+ T cells sorted from blood. The TCR originated in a man aged 25-45 years in good health. CDR3 sequence (DNA): TGCAGTGCTAGCCCAGCGGAGACCCAGTACTTC. Its protein is CSASPAETQYF.